The entry below describes one T cell receptor beta chain. The CDR3 totals 14 residues. The V gene lost 5 bases and the J gene lost 5 bases, with 13 bases spanning the gap. Germline CDR1 is SGHRS and CDR2 is YFSETQ. This entry is derived from a study of blood T cell repertoires in COVID-19. About the research overall: Collection of acute and convalescent COVID-19 samples took place in the United States, Italy and Spain. PBMCs, B-cell-depleted T cells, or T cells were the source of the cDNA or gDNA that made up the material.

Cohort assignment relied on participant-reported clinical history. As processed by the authors: Amplification with reference gene primers provided the estimates of nucleated cell counts. The table came from immunoSEQ multiplex PCR; TCRdb's copy has only in-frame clones and leaves some out. The DNA was the basis for D and trimming; V, J and clone size are from that table. Of hundreds of thousands of clones listed, roughly 87% were seen once; the top ten hold almost 3%. The sequence was collected from a woman under 40 who had recovered from COVID-19. The chain couples TRBV5-1 to TRBJ1-4; D might be TRBD1 (6 bases). Sequenced input: PBMCs or T cells enriched from blood (not recorded which). The CDR3 DNA reads as TGCGCCAGCAGGCCGACAGGAACAAATGAAAAACTGTTTTTT. Translated, it gives CASRPTGTNEKLFF.